This TCR beta chain was recorded in a study of cytomegalovirus exposure and HLA in healthy donors. CDR1 SGHNT and CDR2 YYREEE come from the germline V gene (reference sequence). CDR3 length equals 16 residues. Trimming removed 3 bases at V and 6 bases at J, with 18 bases between. PCR involved 60 Vbeta and 13 Jbeta primers. Sequencing used immunoSEQ multiplex PCR; TCRdb keeps in-frame clones, though not all of them. The repertoire holds about 200,000 clones, with roughly 80% as singletons. The sequence was collected from a young man in good health and CMV-seronegative. J is TRBJ2-2 and V is TRBV5-4; a possible D gene is TRBD2 (5 bases). Source material: PBMCs. Here the CDR3 reads CASSSAGLAYAGELFF. In DNA, the CDR3 is TGTGCCAGCAGCTCCGCCGGGCTAGCCTATGCCGGGGAGCTGTTTTTT.